The present T cell receptor (beta chain) was sequenced within a study of blood T cell repertoires in COVID-19. This clone was observed a few times. V was pared by 5 bases and J by 2 bases, with 5 bases of the junction left unmatched. Germline CDR1 reads SGHTA; CDR2 reads FQGNSA. The CDR3 contains 14 residues. Original handling: By means of reference gene primer amplification, nucleated cell counts were estimated. Generated by immunoSEQ multiplex PCR, the TCRdb table keeps only in-frame clones and is missing some. The V and J calls and clone size were taken over from that table, and D and trimming were inferred from the DNA. The sample shows about 500,000 clones, roughly 89% of them seen only once. Seattle cases were enrolled at active infection and followed longitudinally.

This receptor was identified in a man younger than 35 with COVID-19, enrolled during active disease. V is TRBV7-2 and J is TRBJ2-7, with 8 bases lining up with TRBD2. What was sequenced was peripheral blood. CDR3 protein: CASSVTSGPYEQYF. The DNA of the CDR3 is TGTGCCAGCAGCGTCACTAGCGGTCCCTACGAGCAGTACTTC.